A selection of T cell receptor beta chains follows, all from one sample in a study of cytomegalovirus exposure and HLA in healthy donors. Only in-frame clones appear in the TCRdb table, and some are missing; sequencing was by immunoSEQ multiplex PCR. The sample comprises 90,000 or so clones, roughly 70% of which are singletons, and roughly 15% rests with the top ten. Sample: PBMCs. The receptors shown here come from a woman in her 50s in good health and CMV-seropositive. Both conserved end residues are part of each CDR3.

v_gene: TRBV25-1
CDR3aa: CASSEPLAGYNEQFF

v_gene: TRBV27
CDR3aa: CASSPGFDNQPQHF

v_gene: TRBV19
CDR3aa: CATNQGNTDTQYF

v_gene: TRBV19
CDR3aa: CASSIAHGLAPESGELFF

v_gene: TRBV7-2
CDR3aa: CASSLDGGLSYEQYF

v_gene: TRBV25-1
CDR3aa: CASSQGGLAGYNEQFF

v_gene: TRBV7-2
CDR3aa: CASSHGTGGGYGYTF

v_gene: TRBV11-3
CDR3aa: CASSQGVQGEGWETQYF

v_gene: TRBV7-9
CDR3aa: CASSRQWGRTSGRANEQFF

v_gene: TRBV28
CDR3aa: CASSEGIPEAFF

v_gene: TRBV4-1
CDR3aa: CASSQAGANFGTEAFF

v_gene: TRBV28
CDR3aa: CASSSPGEETQYF

v_gene: TRBV7-9
CDR3aa: CSSSSAIGRAKDTQYF